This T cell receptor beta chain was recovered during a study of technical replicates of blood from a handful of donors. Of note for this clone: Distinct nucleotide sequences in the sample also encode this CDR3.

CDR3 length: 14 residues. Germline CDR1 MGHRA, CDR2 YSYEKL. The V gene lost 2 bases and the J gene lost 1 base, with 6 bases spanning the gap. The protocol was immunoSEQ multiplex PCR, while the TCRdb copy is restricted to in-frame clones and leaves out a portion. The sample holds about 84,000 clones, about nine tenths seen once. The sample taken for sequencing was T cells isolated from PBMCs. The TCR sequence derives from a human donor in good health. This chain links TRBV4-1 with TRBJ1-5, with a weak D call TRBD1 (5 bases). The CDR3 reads CASSQRGSNQPQHF. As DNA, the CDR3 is TGCGCCAGCAGCCAACGGGGGAGCAATCAGCCCCAGCATTTT.